The present T cell receptor (beta chain) was sequenced within a study of blood T cell repertoires in COVID-19 (dated by TCRdb to about 2020). For context, the study as a whole: The collaborator samples originated in the United States, Italy and Spain and spanned the acute and convalescent phases of COVID-19. The material from the prospective study consisted of cDNA or gDNA derived from T cells, B-cell-depleted T cells, or PBMCs. The dataset comprised deeply sampled blood TCRbeta repertoires from subjects exposed to, actively infected with, or recovered from COVID-19. The repertoires were released in a freely available public database meant as a resource for research on the immune response to SARS-CoV-2. Samples came from the ongoing ImmuneRACE study (first 160 participants) plus 1,254 subjects from 6 global collaborators. Sample metadata almost always included a de-identified subject ID, COVID-19 status, age in years and sex. Where available, HLA class I and class II types were obtained from metadata supplied by the sample provider rather than from assay-based typing.

Another Seattle source contributed samples from volunteer blood donors who had recovered from COVID-19. Collaborating institutions collected whole blood in K2EDTA tubes following their own protocols. For TCRbeta analysis, collaborator samples were shipped as frozen whole blood, as isolated PBMCs, or as DNA extracted from either sample type. The immunoSEQ Assay, a bias-controlled multiplex PCR, was used to amplify TCRbeta CDR3 regions from genomic DNA. Processing in the source paper ran as follows. The number of nucleated cells in each sample was estimated from the amplification of reference gene primers within the assay. To quantify the absolute abundance of each unique TCRbeta CDR3 rearrangement, sequence reads were collapsed and filtered. For each sample, productive Simpson clonality was calculated by taking the square root of Simpson's diversity index across productive rearrangements. This immuneACCESS table, as held by TCRdb, lists in-frame sequences with V and J called but not all clones. Of the missing ones, under half trace to an unresolved V gene in checked studies; the others have no known cause. The DNA gave D and trimming, while V, J and clone size come from that table. The sample table holds about 190,000 clones, of which approximately 90% were seen once. The ten largest account for around 5.9% of the sample.

Spanning cysteine to phenylalanine, the CDR3 consists of 11 amino acids. Only the CDR3 region is kept as DNA, spanning 33 bases read in frame from base 1. From the germline V gene, CDR1 is KGHDR and CDR2 is SFDVKD. V is pared back by 9 bases and J by 6 bases, with 7 bases lying between the germline termini. Points the paper makes about the study in general: The quantity of clinical and demographic metadata differed by source and by participant and was supplied without curation.

Points on this clone: The specificity of this receptor is unknown. One base away there is no much larger clone; base qualities are not given.

The chain is encoded by TRBV24-1 joined to TRBJ2-2, with the D segment identity uncertain. Sequenced material: peripheral blood. This TCR was sampled from a woman aged 40 to 50 who had recovered from COVID-19. The nucleotides are TGTGCCACCGAGTTCTCCGGGGAGCTGTTTTTT. This is translated as CATEFSGELFF.